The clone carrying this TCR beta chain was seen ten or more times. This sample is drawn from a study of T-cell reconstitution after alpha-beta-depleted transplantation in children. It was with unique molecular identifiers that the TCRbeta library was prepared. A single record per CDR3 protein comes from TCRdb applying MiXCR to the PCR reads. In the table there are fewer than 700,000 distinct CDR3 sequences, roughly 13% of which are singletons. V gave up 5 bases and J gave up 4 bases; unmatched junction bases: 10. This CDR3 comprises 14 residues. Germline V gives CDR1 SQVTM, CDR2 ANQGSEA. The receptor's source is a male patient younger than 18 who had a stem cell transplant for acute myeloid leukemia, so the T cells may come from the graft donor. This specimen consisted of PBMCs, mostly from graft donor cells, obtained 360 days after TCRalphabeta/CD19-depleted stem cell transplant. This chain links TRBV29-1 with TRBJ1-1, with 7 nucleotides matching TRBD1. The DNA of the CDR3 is TGCAGCGTTTGGAACAGGGGTCAGAGCACTGAAGCTTTCTTT. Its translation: CSVWNRGQSTEAFF.